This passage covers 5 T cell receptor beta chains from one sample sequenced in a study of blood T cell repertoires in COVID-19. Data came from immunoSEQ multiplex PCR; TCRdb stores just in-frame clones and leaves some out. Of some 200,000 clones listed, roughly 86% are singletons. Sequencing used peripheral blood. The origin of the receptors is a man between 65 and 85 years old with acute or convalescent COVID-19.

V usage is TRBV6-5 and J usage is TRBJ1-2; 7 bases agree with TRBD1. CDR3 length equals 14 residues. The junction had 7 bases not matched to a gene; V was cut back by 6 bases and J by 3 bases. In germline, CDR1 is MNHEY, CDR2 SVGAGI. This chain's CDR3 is CASRLQGGDYGYTF. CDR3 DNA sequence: TGTGCCAGCAGGTTGCAGGGGGGAGACTATGGCTACACCTTC.

CDR3 sequence (DNA): TGTGCCAGCTCTCGAAGGGCTAGCGGGGAAGATACGCAGTATTTT. Its translation is CASSRRASGEDTQYF. The chain is built from TRBV5-4 and TRBJ2-3; 9 positions match TRBD2. The CDR3 spans 15 residues. J lost 5 bases, V lost 7 bases, and 11 bases had no gene match. Germline assignment: CDR1 SGHNT and CDR2 YYREEE (reference sequence).

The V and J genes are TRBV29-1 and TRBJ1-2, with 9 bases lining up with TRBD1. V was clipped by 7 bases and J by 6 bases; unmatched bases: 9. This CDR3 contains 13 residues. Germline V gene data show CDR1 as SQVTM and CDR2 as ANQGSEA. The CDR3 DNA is TGCAGCGCCGCTCGGGACAGGGATCATGGCTACACCTTC. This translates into CSAARDRDHGYTF. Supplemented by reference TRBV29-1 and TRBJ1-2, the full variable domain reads SAVISQKPSRDICQRGTSLTIQCQVDSQVTMMFWYRQQPGQSLTLIATANQGSEATYESGFVIDKFPISRPNLTFSTLTVSNMSPEDSSIYLCSAARDRDHGYTFGSGTRLTVV.

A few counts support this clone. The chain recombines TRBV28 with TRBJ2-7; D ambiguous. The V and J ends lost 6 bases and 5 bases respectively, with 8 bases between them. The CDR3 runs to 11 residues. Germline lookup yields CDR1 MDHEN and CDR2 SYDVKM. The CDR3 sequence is CASRGWDEQYF. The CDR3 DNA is TGTGCCAGCAGGGGCTGGGACGAGCAGTACTTC.

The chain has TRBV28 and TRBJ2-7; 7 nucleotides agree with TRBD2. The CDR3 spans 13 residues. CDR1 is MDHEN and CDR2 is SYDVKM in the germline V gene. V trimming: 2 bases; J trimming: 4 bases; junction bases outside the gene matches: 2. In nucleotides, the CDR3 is TGTGCCAGCAGTTTACGGGAGGTATACGAGCAGTACTTC. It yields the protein CASSLREVYEQYF.